The source of this T cell receptor beta chain is a study of T-cell reconstitution after alpha-beta-depleted transplantation in children (dated by TCRdb to the mid-2010s). For the wider study: Using TCR repertoire profiling, the study followed T-cell immune reconstitution in a quantitative way in children after TCRalphabeta/CD19-depleted allogeneic hematopoietic cell transplantation.

Results the study describes overall, beyond this receptor: In some patients, the high TCRbeta diversity seen at day 60 was put down to recipient T cells and intrathymic progenitors that had survived conditioning. The apparently early recovery of alphabetaT-cell counts about two months after transplant reportedly depended on only several hundred rapidly expanded clones that came from non-depleted graft cells. The frequencies of hyperexpanded clones fell over the following months, and after one year, T-cell counts and TCRbeta diversity were mostly attributed to newly produced T cells.

About this clonotype: The antigen this receptor binds is unknown. Base qualities were left out, and no much larger clone turns up one base away.

The method behind the library was PCR. The sequencer was an Illumina HiSeq 2500. Molecular barcoding was employed in the preparation of TCR libraries, with unique molecular identifiers being used to normalize TCRbeta repertoire quantification. The public reads were run again by TCRdb, first through fastp at Q25 and then through MiXCR, and only productive beta chains were kept. Each entry is one CDR3 protein sequence, shown with its most common DNA and genes. Here the sample has around 420,000 distinct CDR3 sequences; 15% to 20% occur a single time. Around 30% of the sample is held by the ten biggest clonotypes. The CDR3 sequence holds 18 residues, the cysteine and phenylalanine included. Only CDR3 DNA remains: 54 bases, in frame from the first base. V trim: 0 bases; J trim: 5 bases; unmatched bases: 5. CDR1 and CDR2 are read off the germline V gene as MNHEY and SVGAGI. Per the publication, the treatment or condition label means: allogeneic hematopoietic cell transplantation with graft depleted of TCRalphabeta T cells and CD19 B cells. The transplant recipients were children given TCRalphabeta/CD19-depleted allogeneic hematopoietic cell grafts.

The sample here was PBMCs, mostly from graft donor cells, taken 360 days after TCRalphabeta/CD19-depleted stem cell transplant. The chain is made from TRBV6-5 and TRBJ2-3, and TRBD2 aligns with 16 junction nucleotides. This TCR was sampled from a boy in the first two years of life who had a stem cell transplant for Wiskott-Aldrich syndrome, so the T cells may come from the graft donor. Here the CDR3 is given as CASSYSGTSGRALDTQYF. At the DNA level, the sequence is TGTGCCAGCAGTTACTCCGGGACTAGCGGGAGGGCCCTAGATACGCAGTATTTT.